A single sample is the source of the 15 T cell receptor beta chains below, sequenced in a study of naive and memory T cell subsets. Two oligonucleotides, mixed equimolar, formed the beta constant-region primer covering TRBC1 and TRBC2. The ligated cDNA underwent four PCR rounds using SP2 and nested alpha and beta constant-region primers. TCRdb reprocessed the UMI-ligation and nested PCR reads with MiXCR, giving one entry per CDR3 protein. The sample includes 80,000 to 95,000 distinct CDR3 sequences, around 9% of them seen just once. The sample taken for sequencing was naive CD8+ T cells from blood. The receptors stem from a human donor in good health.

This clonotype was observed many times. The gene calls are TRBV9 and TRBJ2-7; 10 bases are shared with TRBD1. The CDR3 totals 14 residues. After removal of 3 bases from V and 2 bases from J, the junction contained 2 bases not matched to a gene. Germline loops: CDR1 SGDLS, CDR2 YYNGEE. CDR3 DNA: TGTGCCAGCAGCGCGGGACAGGGGCCCTACGAGCAGTACTTC. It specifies CASSAGQGPYEQYF. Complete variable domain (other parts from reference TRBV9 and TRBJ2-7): DSGVTQTPKHLITATGQRVTLRCSPRSGDLSVYWYQQSLDQGLQFLIQYYNGEERAKGNILERFSAQQFPDLHSELNLSSLELGDSALYFCASSAGQGPYEQYFGPGTRLTVT.

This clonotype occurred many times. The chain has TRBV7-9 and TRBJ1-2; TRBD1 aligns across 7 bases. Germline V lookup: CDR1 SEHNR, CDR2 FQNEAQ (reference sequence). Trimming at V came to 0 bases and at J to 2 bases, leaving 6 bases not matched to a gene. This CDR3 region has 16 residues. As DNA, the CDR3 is TGTGCCAGCAGCTTAGCGAGGGACAGCACAAACTATGGCTACACCTTC. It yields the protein CASSLARDSTNYGYTF.

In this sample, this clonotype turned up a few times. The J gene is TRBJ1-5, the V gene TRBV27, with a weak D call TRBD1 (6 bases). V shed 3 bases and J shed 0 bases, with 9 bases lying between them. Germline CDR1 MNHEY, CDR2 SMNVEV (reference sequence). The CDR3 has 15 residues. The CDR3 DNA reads TGTGCCAGCAGTTTCCAGGGGCATAGCAATCAGCCCCAGCATTTT. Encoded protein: CASSFQGHSNQPQHF.

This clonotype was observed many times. The CDR3 DNA follows: TGTGCCAGCAGTTACCACCTCCGGGACAGGGCCTACAATGAGCAGTTCTTC. Translation gives CASSYHLRDRAYNEQFF. The J gene is TRBJ2-1, the V gene TRBV6-2 or TRBV6-3; TRBD1 agrees at 9 bases. The V and J ends lost 2 bases and 2 bases, in that order; junction bases with no gene match: 7. CDR3 size: 17 residues. Germline loops: CDR1 MNHEY, CDR2 SVGEGT.

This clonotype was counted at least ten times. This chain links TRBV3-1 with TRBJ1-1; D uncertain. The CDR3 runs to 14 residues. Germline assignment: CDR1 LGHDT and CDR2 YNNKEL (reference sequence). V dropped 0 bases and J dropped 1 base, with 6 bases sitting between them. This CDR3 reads CASSQDEANTEAFF. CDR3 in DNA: TGTGCCAGCAGCCAAGATGAGGCGAACACTGAAGCTTTCTTT.

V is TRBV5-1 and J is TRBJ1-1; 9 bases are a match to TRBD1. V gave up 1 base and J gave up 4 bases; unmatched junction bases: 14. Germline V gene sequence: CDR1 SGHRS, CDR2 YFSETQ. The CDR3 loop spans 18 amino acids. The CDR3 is CASSLMFRDRVSGTEAFF. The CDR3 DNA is TGCGCCAGCAGCTTGATGTTCCGGGACAGGGTATCGGGCACTGAAGCTTTCTTT.

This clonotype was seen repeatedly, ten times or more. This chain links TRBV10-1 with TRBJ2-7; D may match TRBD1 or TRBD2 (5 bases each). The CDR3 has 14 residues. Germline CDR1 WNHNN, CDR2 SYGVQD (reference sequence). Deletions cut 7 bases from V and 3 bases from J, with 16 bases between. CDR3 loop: CASNLEGPLYEQYF. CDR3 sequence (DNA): TGCGCCAGCAATTTAGAGGGGCCCCTCTACGAGCAGTACTTC.

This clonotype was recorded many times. DNA of the CDR3: TGCGCCAGCAGTGGGCCGGGAGGGCCTTACGAGCAGTACTTC. Its translation is CASSGPGGPYEQYF. The rearrangement joins TRBV10-2 to TRBJ2-7; 8 bases align to TRBD2. Germline lookup yields CDR1 WSHSY and CDR2 SAAADI. The V gene end was trimmed by 4 bases and the J gene end by 4 bases; junction bases not matched to a gene: 6. The CDR3 has 14 amino acids.

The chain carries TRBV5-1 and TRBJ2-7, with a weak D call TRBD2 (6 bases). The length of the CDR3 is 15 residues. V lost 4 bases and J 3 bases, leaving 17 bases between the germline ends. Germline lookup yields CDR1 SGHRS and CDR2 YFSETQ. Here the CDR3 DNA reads TGCGCCAGCAGCCCCGGACTATATAGTGACTACGAGCAGTACTTC. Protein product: CASSPGLYSDYEQYF. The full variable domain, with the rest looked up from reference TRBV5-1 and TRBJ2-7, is KAGVTQTPRYLIKTRGQQVTLSCSPISGHRSVSWYQQTPGQGLQFLFEYFSETQRNKGNFPGRFSGRQFSNSRSEMNVSTLELGDSALYLCASSPGLYSDYEQYFGPGTRLTVT.

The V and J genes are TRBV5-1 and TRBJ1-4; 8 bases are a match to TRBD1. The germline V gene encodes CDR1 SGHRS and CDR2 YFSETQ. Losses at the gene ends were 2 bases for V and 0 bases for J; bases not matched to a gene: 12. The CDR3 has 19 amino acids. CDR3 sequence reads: CASSFDETGDPATNEKLFF. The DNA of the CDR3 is TGCGCCAGCAGCTTCGACGAGACAGGGGACCCCGCAACTAATGAAAAACTGTTTTTT.

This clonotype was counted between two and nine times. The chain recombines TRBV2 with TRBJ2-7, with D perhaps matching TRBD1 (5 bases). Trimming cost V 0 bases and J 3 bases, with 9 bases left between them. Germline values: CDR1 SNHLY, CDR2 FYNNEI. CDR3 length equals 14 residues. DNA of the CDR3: TGTGCCAGCAGTGAAGCGAAGGGGCTCTACGAGCAGTACTTC. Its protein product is CASSEAKGLYEQYF.

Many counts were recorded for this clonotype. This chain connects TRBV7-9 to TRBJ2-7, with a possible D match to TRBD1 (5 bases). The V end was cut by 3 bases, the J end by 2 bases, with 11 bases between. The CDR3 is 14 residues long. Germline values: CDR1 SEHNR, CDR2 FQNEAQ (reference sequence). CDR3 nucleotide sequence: TGTGCCAGCAGCTTCCAGGGCTCAACCTACGAGCAGTACTTC. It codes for CASSFQGSTYEQYF.

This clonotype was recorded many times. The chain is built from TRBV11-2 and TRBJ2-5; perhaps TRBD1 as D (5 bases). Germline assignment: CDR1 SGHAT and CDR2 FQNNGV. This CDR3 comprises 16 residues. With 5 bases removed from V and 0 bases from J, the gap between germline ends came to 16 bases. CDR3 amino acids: CASSPAMGLHQETQYF. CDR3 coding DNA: TGTGCCAGCAGCCCGGCGATGGGGCTACACCAAGAGACCCAGTACTTC.

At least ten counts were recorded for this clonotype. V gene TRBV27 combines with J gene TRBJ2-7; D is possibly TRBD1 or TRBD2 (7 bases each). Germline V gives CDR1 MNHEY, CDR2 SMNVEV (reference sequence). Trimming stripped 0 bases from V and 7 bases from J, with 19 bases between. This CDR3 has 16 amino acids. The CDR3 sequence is CASSLSINGGTDEQYF. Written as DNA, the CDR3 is TGTGCCAGCAGTTTATCGATAAACGGGGGGACAGATGAGCAGTACTTC.

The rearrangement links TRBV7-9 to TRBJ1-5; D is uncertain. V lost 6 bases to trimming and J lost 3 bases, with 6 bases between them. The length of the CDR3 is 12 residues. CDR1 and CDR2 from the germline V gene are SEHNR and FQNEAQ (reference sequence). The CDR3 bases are TGTGCCAGCAGTGGTCCCAATCAGCCCCAGCATTTT. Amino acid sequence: CASSGPNQPQHF.